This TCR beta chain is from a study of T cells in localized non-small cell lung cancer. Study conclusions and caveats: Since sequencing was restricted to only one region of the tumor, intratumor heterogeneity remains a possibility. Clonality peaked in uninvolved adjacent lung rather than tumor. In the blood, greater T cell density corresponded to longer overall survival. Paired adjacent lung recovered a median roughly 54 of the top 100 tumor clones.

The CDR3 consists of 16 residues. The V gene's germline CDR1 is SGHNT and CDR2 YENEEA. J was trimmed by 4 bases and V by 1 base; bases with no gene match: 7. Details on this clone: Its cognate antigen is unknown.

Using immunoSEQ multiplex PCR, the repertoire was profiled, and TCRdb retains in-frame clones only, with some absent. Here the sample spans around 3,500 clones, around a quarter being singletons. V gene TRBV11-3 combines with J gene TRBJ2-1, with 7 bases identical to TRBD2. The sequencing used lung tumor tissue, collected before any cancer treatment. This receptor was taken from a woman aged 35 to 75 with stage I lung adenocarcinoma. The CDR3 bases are TGTGCCAGCAGCTTAGTCGAGCGGGGACCTTACAATGAGCAGTTCTTC. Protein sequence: CASSLVERGPYNEQFF.